The T cell receptor (beta chain) described here comes from a study of memory CD8 T cells in hepatitis C reinfection. Study overall: Samples before reinfection came 55 to 20 weeks prior to detection.

Specified time point: pre-reinfection, 55 to 20 weeks before reinfection detection. TCR sequencing was done directly ex vivo on sorted cells, without expansion in vitro. A couple of donors provided sorted CD3+ CD8+ CD45RO- naive CD8 T cells at all three reinfection time points. TCRdb's table, derived via immunoSEQ multiplex PCR, lists solely in-frame clones and lacks some. The sample holds 6,400 or so clones, roughly nine tenths seen once. Sequenced material: naive CD8+ T cells sorted from blood. This sequence was found in a man over 45 with hepatitis C virus infection.

Written as DNA, the CDR3 is TGTGCCAGCAGGGACAGGCCGAACTCTGGAAACACCATATATTTT. Protein sequence: CASRDRPNSGNTIYF. The chain joins TRBV27 to TRBJ1-3; TRBD1 agrees at 7 bases. CDR3 length: 15 residues. Germline V gives CDR1 MNHEY, CDR2 SMNVEV (reference sequence). The V gene end was trimmed by 6 bases and the J gene end by 0 bases; junction bases not matched to a gene: 5.